The rows below give T cell receptor beta chains drawn from one sample of a study of CD8+ T cells in alopecia areata. Produced via immunoSEQ multiplex PCR; TCRdb's table is partial and in-frame only. The data hold fewer than 250,000 clones, with roughly 40% observed a single time. Source: CD4+ T cells sorted from blood, taken at approximately week 36, from a patient treated with tofacitinib. The receptors were sampled from a human donor with alopecia areata. CDR3s include the opening cysteine and the closing phenylalanine or tryptophan. The D gene is left open where the match is weak. Size values are once, few and many counts, or a class for expanded clones, and some rows have none.

v_gene	j_gene	d_gene	abundance	CDR3aa	CDR3nt
TRBV5-4	TRBJ2-5	NA	NA	CASSKGQSQETQYF	TGTGCCAGCAGCAAAGGACAGAGCCAAGAGACCCAGTACTTC
TRBV30	TRBJ1-1	NA	NA	CAWAHMNTEAFF	TGTGCCTGGGCTCATATGAACACTGAAGCTTTCTTT
TRBV29-1	TRBJ2-1	NA	NA	CSVDRDPRGNEQFF	TGCAGCGTTGATCGAGACCCCAGAGGGAATGAGCAGTTCTTC
TRBV29-1	TRBJ1-1	NA	NA	CSGRGQSNTEAFF	TGCAGCGGTCGAGGACAGTCGAACACTGAAGCTTTCTTT
TRBV29-1	TRBJ1-1	NA	NA	CSVFKMGLSGGTEAFF	TGCAGCGTTTTTAAGATGGGCTTATCCGGGGGAACTGAAGCTTTCTTT
TRBV29-1	TRBJ2-7	NA	few	CSVDKGYEQYF	TGCAGCGTTGATAAGGGGTACGAGCAGTACTTC
TRBV7-9	TRBJ2-7	TRBD2	few	CASSLLGGLPYF	TGTGCCAGCAGCTTATTGGGAGGGTTACCGTACTTC
TRBV7-9	TRBJ2-4	NA	NA	CASSPRTANLAKNIQYF	TGTGCCAGCAGCCCCCGGACAGCAAACTTAGCCAAAAACATTCAGTACTTC
TRBV29-1	TRBJ2-3	NA	few	CSAKNVRDPTDTQYF	TGCAGCGCCAAGAATGTACGGGACCCCACAGATACGCAGTATTTT
TRBV18	TRBJ2-1	NA	NA	CASSPPRGGGYNEQFF	TGTGCCAGCTCACCCCCTCGCGGAGGAGGTTACAATGAGCAGTTCTTC
TRBV2	TRBJ1-1	NA	few	CASRATGGMNTEAFF	TGTGCCAGCAGGGCTACCGGGGGTATGAACACTGAAGCTTTCTTT
TRBV4-3	TRBJ1-1	NA	few	CASSQDRGQHYPKAEAFF	TGCGCCAGCAGCCAAGATCGAGGTCAGCATTATCCAAAGGCTGAAGCTTTCTTT
TRBV9	TRBJ2-3	NA	NA	CASSVSTDTQYF	TGTGCCAGCAGCGTAAGTACAGATACGCAGTATTTT
TRBV19	TRBJ2-5	NA	NA	CASSYPGRKETQYF	TGTGCCAGTAGTTACCCGGGACGTAAAGAGACCCAGTACTTC
TRBV29-1	TRBJ2-3	TRBD1	few	CSVVTGLADTQYF	TGCAGCGTTGTGACAGGGCTGGCAGATACGCAGTATTTT
TRBV30	TRBJ2-7	TRBD1	few	CAWSVDRGPYEQYF	TGTGCCTGGAGTGTAGACAGGGGACCCTACGAGCAGTACTTC
TRBV5-4	TRBJ2-7	TRBD2	NA	CASSPPGTRTYEQYF	TGTGCCAGCAGCCCTCCCGGGACTAGAACCTACGAGCAGTACTTC
TRBV7-2	TRBJ2-2	TRBD2	NA	CASRAASGTTGELFF	TGTGCCAGCAGAGCGGCTAGCGGGACAACCGGGGAGCTGTTTTTT
TRBV7-2	TRBJ1-1	NA	NA	CASSSRWKVQAFF	TGTGCCAGCAGCTCAAGATGGAAGGTCCAAGCTTTCTTT
TRBV28	TRBJ1-2	NA	few	CASSLPRQSYGYTF	TGTGCCAGCAGTTTACCCCGACAGTCCTATGGCTACACCTTC
TRBV11-2	TRBJ2-7	NA	NA	CASSPPGSYEQYF	TGTGCCAGCAGCCCCCCGGGGTCCTACGAGCAGTACTTC
TRBV25-1	TRBJ2-7	NA	few	CASSEPNSYEQYF	TGTGCCAGCAGTGAACCCAACTCCTACGAGCAGTACTTC
TRBV20-1	TRBJ1-2	NA	NA	CSVPGREGYTF	TGCAGTGTTCCGGGACGGGAGGGCTACACCTTC
TRBV15	TRBJ1-5	NA	once	CATSRLDQPQHF	TGTGCCACCAGCAGGTTAGATCAGCCCCAGCATTTT
TRBV7-3	TRBJ2-6	NA	NA	CASSPRGPGANVLTF	TGTGCCAGCAGCCCCAGGGGTCCTGGGGCCAACGTCCTGACTTTC
TRBV2	TRBJ2-1	TRBD2	once	CASSTKRSGTYNEQFF	TGTGCCAGCAGTACCAAGCGTAGCGGGACGTACAATGAGCAGTTCTTC
TRBV7-2	TRBJ2-1	NA	NA	CASSLYHEQFF	TGTGCCAGCAGCTTATATCATGAGCAGTTCTTC
TRBV19	TRBJ2-3	TRBD2	NA	CASSPIAGGPTDTQYF	TGTGCCAGTAGTCCGATAGCGGGAGGGCCCACAGATACGCAGTATTTT
TRBV6-5	TRBJ2-4	NA	NA	CASSERRPAKNIQYF	TGTGCCAGCAGCGAACGCAGGCCGGCCAAAAACATTCAGTACTTC
TRBV5-4	TRBJ1-5	NA	few	CASSFWGASQPQHF	TGTGCCAGCAGCTTCTGGGGGGCAAGTCAGCCCCAGCATTTT
TRBV7-8	TRBJ2-6	NA	NA	CASTPSWANVLTF	TGTGCCAGCACCCCATCCTGGGCCAACGTCCTGACTTTC
TRBV11-2	TRBJ2-5	NA	NA	CASSLVQETQYF	TGTGCCAGCAGCCTTGTCCAAGAGACCCAGTACTTC
TRBV6-5	TRBJ1-1	NA	NA	CASSRGLGGANEAFF	TGTGCCAGCAGTCGGGGATTGGGAGGGGCGAATGAAGCTTTCTTT
TRBV29-1	TRBJ2-2	NA	few	CSVRLHGSGELFF	TGCAGCGTCCGCCTGCACGGATCCGGGGAGCTGTTTTTT
TRBV5-7	TRBJ2-1	NA	NA	CASSVYRDSYNEQFF	TGTGCCAGCAGCGTCTACAGGGACTCCTACAATGAGCAGTTCTTC
TRBV29-1	TRBJ2-7	NA	NA	CSVRRGDEQYF	TGCAGCGTTCGACGCGGGGACGAGCAGTACTTC
TRBV7-2	TRBJ2-1	NA	few	CASSLAPRGEQFF	TGTGCCAGCAGCTTAGCACCGAGGGGTGAGCAGTTCTTC
TRBV2	TRBJ2-1	TRBD2	few	CASQNAPGGPSDEQFF	TGTGCCAGCCAAAACGCCCCGGGAGGGCCCTCAGATGAGCAGTTCTTC
TRBV6-1	TRBJ1-2	TRBD1	NA	CASRTTGIDYGYTF	TGTGCCAGCCGCACGACAGGGATCGACTATGGCTACACCTTC
TRBV2	TRBJ2-2	TRBD1	few	CASSYLGPGQGHTGELFF	TGTGCCAGCAGTTATCTCGGACCGGGACAGGGCCACACCGGGGAGCTGTTTTTT